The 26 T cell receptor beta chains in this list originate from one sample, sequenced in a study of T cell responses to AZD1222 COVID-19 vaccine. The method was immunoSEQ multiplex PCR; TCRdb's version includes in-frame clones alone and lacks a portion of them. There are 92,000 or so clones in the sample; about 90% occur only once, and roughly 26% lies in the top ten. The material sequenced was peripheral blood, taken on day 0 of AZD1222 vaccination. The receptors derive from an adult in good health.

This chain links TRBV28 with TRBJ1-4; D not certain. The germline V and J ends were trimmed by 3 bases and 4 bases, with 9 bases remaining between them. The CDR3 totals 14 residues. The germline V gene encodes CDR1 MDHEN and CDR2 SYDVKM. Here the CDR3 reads CASSLSLRNEKLFF. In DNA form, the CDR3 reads TGTGCCAGCAGTTTGTCCTTACGTAATGAAAAACTGTTTTTT.

CDR3 residues: CATAKVPEETQYF. As DNA, the CDR3 is TGTGCCACCGCGAAGGTTCCGGAGGAGACCCAGTACTTC. V usage is TRBV19 and J usage is TRBJ2-5; D unclear. Germline CDR1 LNHDA, CDR2 SQIVND (reference sequence). V was cut by 10 bases and J by 5 bases, with 17 bases left in between. CDR3 length: 13 amino acids.

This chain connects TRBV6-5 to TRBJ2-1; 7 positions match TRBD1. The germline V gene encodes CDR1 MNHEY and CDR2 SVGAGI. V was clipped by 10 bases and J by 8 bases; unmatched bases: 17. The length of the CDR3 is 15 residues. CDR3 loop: CATGNSYRGKDEQFF. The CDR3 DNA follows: TGTGCCACGGGAAATAGCTACAGGGGTAAGGATGAGCAGTTCTTC.

The CDR3: CASSLGTGANTGELFF. In DNA form, the CDR3 reads TGCGCCAGCAGCTTGGGGACAGGGGCCAACACCGGGGAGCTGTTTTTT. The V gene is TRBV5-1, the J gene TRBJ2-2, with 9 bases that match TRBD1. The V gene end was trimmed by 0 bases and the J gene end by 2 bases; junction bases not matched to a gene: 2. The CDR3 runs 16 residues. The germline V gene encodes CDR1 SGHRS and CDR2 YFSETQ.

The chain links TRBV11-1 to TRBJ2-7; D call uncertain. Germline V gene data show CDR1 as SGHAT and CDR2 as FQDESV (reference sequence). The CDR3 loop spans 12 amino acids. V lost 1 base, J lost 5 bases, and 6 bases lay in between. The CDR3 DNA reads TGTGCCAGCAGCTTAGGCACGGACGAGCAGTACTTC. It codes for CASSLGTDEQYF.

CDR3 bases: TGTGCCTGGAGTTCGGACAGCGATTTCTATGGCTACACCTTC. Translation: CAWSSDSDFYGYTF. The J gene is TRBJ1-2, the V gene TRBV30; maybe TRBD1 (6 bases). The CDR3 consists of 14 residues. CDR1 is GTSNPN, CDR2 SVGIG, per germline (reference sequence). The germline V and J ends were trimmed by 2 bases and 4 bases, with 14 bases remaining between them.

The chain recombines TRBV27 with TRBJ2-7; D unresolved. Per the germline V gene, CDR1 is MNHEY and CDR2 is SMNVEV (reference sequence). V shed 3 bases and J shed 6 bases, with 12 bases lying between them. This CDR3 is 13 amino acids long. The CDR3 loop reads CASSFIGQAEQYF. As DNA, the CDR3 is TGTGCCAGCAGTTTTATCGGGCAGGCCGAGCAGTACTTC.

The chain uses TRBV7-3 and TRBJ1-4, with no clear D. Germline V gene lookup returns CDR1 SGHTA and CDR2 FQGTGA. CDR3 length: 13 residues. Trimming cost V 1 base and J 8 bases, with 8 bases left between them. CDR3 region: CASSLRPREKLFF. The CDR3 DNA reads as TGTGCCAGCAGCTTAAGACCGCGGGAAAAACTGTTTTTT.

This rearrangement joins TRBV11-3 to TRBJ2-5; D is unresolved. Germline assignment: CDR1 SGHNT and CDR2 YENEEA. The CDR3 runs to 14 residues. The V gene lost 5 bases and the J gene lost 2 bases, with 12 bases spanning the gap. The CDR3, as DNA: TGTGCCAGCAGCCCCTCCGGAACTCAAGAGACCCAGTACTTC. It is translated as CASSPSGTQETQYF.

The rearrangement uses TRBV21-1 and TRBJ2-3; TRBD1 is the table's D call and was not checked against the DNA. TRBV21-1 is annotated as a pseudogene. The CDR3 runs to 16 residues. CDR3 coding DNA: TGTGCCAGCAGCCCAGGGGACACGATAAGCACAGATACGCAGTATTTT. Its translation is CASSPGDTISTDTQYF.

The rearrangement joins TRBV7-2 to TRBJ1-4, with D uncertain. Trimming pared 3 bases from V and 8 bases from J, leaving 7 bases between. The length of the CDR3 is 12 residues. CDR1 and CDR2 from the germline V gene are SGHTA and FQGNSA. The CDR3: CASSFGPEKLFF. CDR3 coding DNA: TGTGCCAGCAGCTTTGGTCCAGAAAAACTGTTTTTT.

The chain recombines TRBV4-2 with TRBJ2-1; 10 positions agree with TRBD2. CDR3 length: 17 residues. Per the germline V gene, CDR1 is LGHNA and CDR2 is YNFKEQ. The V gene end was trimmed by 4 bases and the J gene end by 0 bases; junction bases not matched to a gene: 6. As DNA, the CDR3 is TGTGCCAGCAGCCTCCCCGGGACTAGCGACTCCTACAATGAGCAGTTCTTC. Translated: CASSLPGTSDSYNEQFF.

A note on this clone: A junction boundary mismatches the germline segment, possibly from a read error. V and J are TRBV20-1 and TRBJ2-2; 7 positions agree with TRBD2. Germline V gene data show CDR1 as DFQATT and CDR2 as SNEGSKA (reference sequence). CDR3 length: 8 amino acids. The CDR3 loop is CSAEPGGF. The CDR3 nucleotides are TGCAGTGCTGAACCGGGGGGTTTT.

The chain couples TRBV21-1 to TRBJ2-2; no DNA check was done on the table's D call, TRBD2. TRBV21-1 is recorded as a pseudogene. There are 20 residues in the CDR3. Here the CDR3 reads CASTHPGLAGVGGRTGELFF. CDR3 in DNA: TGTGCCAGCACCCACCCGGGACTAGCGGGAGTGGGAGGACGCACCGGGGAGCTGTTTTTT.

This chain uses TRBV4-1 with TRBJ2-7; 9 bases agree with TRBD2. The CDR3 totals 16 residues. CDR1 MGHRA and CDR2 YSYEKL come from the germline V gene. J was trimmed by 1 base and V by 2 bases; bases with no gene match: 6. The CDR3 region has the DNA TGCGCCAGCAGCCAACAACTAGCGGGTACGTCCTACGAGCAGTACTTC. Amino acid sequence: CASSQQLAGTSYEQYF.

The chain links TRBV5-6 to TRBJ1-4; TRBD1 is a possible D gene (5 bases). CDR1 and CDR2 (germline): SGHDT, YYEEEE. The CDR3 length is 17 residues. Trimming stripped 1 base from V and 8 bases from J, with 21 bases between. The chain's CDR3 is CASSLYRSRPSGEKLFF. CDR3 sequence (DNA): TGTGCCAGCAGCTTGTACAGGTCGCGCCCCTCGGGGGAAAAACTGTTTTTT.

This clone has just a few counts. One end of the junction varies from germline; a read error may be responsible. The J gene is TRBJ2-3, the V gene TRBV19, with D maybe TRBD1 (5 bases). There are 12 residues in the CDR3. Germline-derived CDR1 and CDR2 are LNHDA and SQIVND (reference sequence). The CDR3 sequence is CASRIAGDTQYF. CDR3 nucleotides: TGTGCCAGTAGGATAGCAGGGGATACGCAGTATTTT.

The CDR3 bases are TGTGCCAGCAGTTCCCCCAGTGCAGATACGCAGTATTTT. Translation gives CASSSPSADTQYF. The rearrangement uses TRBV28 and TRBJ2-3; D gene ambiguous. Trimming pared 4 bases from V and 4 bases from J, leaving 9 bases between. This CDR3 has 13 amino acids. Germline-derived CDR1 and CDR2 are MDHEN and SYDVKM. Supplemented by reference TRBV28 and TRBJ2-3, the full variable domain reads DVKVTQSSRYLVKRTGEKVFLECVQDMDHENMFWYRQDPGLGLRLIYFSYDVKMKEKGDIPEGYSVSREKKERFSLILESASTNQTSMYLCASSSPSADTQYFGPGTRLTVL.

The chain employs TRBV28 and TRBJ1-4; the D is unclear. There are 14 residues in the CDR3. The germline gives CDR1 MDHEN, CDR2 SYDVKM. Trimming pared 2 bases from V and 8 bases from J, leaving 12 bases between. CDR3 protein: CASSLLLISEKLFF. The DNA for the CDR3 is TGTGCCAGCAGTTTACTCCTGATAAGCGAAAAACTGTTTTTT.

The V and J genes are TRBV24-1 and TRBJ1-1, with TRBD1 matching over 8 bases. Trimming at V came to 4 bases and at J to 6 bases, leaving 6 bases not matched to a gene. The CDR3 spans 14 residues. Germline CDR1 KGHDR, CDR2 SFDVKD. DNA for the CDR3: TGTGCCACCAGTGACACAGGGGGTTCCGCTGAAGCTTTCTTT. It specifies CATSDTGGSAEAFF.

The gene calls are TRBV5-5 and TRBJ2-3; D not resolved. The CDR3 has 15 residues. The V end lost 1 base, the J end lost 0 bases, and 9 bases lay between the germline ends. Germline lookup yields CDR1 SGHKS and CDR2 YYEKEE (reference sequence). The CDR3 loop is CASSLIPTSTDTQYF. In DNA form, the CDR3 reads TGTGCCAGCAGCTTGATCCCTACTAGCACAGATACGCAGTATTTT.

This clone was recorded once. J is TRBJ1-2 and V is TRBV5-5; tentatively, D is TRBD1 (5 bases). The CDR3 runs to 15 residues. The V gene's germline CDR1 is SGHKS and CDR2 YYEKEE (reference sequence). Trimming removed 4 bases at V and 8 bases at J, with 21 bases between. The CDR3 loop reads CASSPFVGASGGYTF. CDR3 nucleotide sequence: TGTGCCAGCAGCCCCTTCGTCGGGGCCTCCGGGGGCTACACCTTC.

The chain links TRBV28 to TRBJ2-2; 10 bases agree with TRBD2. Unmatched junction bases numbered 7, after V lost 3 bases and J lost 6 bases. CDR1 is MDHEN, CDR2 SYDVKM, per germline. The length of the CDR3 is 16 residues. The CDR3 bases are TGTGCCAGCAGTTTCTCTAGCGGGAGAGGGGCCGGGGAGCTGTTTTTT. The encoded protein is CASSFSSGRGAGELFF. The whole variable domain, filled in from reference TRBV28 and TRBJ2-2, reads DVKVTQSSRYLVKRTGEKVFLECVQDMDHENMFWYRQDPGLGLRLIYFSYDVKMKEKGDIPEGYSVSREKKERFSLILESASTNQTSMYLCASSFSSGRGAGELFFGEGSRLTVL.

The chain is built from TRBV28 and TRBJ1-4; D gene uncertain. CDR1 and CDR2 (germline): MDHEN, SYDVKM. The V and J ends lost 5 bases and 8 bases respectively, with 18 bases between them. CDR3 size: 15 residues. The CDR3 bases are TGTGCCAGCAGTCCACCAGGTCGGATTGGGGAAAAACTGTTTTTT. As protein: CASSPPGRIGEKLFF.

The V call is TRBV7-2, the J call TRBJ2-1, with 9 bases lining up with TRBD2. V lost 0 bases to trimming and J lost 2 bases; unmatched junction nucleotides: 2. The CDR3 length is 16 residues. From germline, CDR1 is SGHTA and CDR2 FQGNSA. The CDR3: CASSLAGTSTYNEQFF. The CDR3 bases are TGTGCCAGCAGCTTAGCCGGGACTAGCACCTACAATGAGCAGTTCTTC.

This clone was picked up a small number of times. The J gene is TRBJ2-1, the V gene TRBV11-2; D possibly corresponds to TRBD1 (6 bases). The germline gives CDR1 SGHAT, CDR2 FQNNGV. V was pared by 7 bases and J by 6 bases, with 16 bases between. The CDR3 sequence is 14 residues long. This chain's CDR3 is CASTLVEDSNEQFF. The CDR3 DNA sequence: TGTGCCAGCACCTTGGTGGAGGACAGCAATGAGCAGTTCTTC.